The 18 T cell receptor beta chains listed next were all sequenced from one sample in a study of T cells after yellow fever vaccination. TCRdb ran MiXCR on the 5' RACE reads and lists one entry per CDR3 protein. The sample yields 250,000 to 400,000 distinct CDR3 sequences, around 4.5% seen once. The material was PBMCs, obtained 15 days after the yellow fever booster vaccination. These receptors all stem from a man aged 18 to 30 who received the YFV17D yellow fever vaccine.

This clonotype has ten or more counts. CDR3 nucleotides: TGCAGCGTTGAAAGGACATTCCAAGAGACCCAGTACTTC. Amino acid sequence: CSVERTFQETQYF. This sequence joins TRBV29-1 and TRBJ2-5; tentatively, D is TRBD1 (5 bases). Germline V CDR1 and CDR2: SQVTM, ANQGSEA. V was trimmed by 2 bases and J by 1 base, leaving 8 bases between them. The CDR3 spans 13 residues.

The rearrangement links TRBV7-3 to TRBJ1-2, with TRBD1 matching 8 bases. Trimming at V came to 5 bases and at J to 8 bases, leaving 7 bases not matched to a gene. The CDR3 loop spans 13 amino acids. Germline V gives CDR1 SGHTA, CDR2 FQGTGA. The CDR3 DNA follows: TGTGCCAGCAGCCCCTACCAGGGGGCCGGCTACACCTTC. Translation gives CASSPYQGAGYTF.

This clonotype showed up many times. V gene TRBV7-2 combines with J gene TRBJ2-1; D could derive from TRBD1 or TRBD2 (5 bases each). The ends were cut back, 5 bases at V and 5 bases at J, with 10 bases in the middle. The CDR3 is made up of 13 amino acids. The V gene's germline CDR1 is SGHTA and CDR2 FQGNSA. The CDR3 reads CASSGGLHNEQFF. For the CDR3, the DNA is TGTGCCAGCAGCGGGGGTCTCCACAATGAGCAGTTCTTC. Combining the CDR3 with reference TRBV7-2 and TRBJ2-1 gives the whole variable domain GAGVSQSPSNKVTEKGKDVELRCDPISGHTALYWYRQSLGQGLEFLIYFQGNSAPDKSGLPSDRFSAERTGGSVSTLTIQRTQQEDSAVYLCASSGGLHNEQFFGPGTRLTVL.

In this sample, this clonotype turned up a few times. The gene calls are TRBV5-6 and TRBJ2-3; possibly TRBD2 for D (5 bases). V lost 3 bases, J lost 4 bases, and 12 bases lay in between. Germline V gene sequence: CDR1 SGHDT, CDR2 YYEEEE. The CDR3 is 14 amino acids. CDR3 loop: CASSWTGTPDTQYF. CDR3 bases: TGTGCCAGCAGCTGGACGGGAACCCCAGATACGCAGTATTTT.

This clonotype was found a few times. The gene calls are TRBV7-9 and TRBJ2-3, with 12 nucleotides matching TRBD2. Germline V gives CDR1 SEHNR, CDR2 FQNEAQ (reference sequence). V trimming: 4 bases; J trimming: 4 bases; junction bases outside the gene matches: 6. The CDR3 is made up of 16 amino acids. CDR3 nucleotide sequence: TGTGCCAGCAGCTACCCGACTAGCGGGGGTGCAGATACGCAGTATTTT. The encoded protein is CASSYPTSGGADTQYF.

The V gene is TRBV7-9, the J gene TRBJ1-6; D not resolved. The CDR3 is 15 residues long. Trimming cost V 0 bases and J 5 bases, with 8 bases left between them. Germline assignment: CDR1 SEHNR and CDR2 FQNEAQ (reference sequence). The CDR3 DNA follows: TGTGCCAGCAGCTTAGCCAGTCCCCATAATTCACCCCTCCACTTT. Amino acid sequence: CASSLASPHNSPLHF.

This rearrangement joins TRBV27 to TRBJ2-7, with D perhaps assigned TRBD1 or TRBD2 (5 bases each). Germline CDR1 MNHEY, CDR2 SMNVEV (reference sequence). This CDR3 region has 16 residues. The V end lost 5 bases, the J end lost 4 bases, and 21 bases lay between the germline ends. The CDR3 sequence: CASSTLSAGSRYEQYV. The CDR3 DNA is TGTGCCAGCAGTACCTTATCAGCAGGGAGCAGGTACGAGCAGTACGTC.

With regard to this clonotype: A read error may be the cause here, since a much bigger clone is one base away. This sequence joins TRBV7-6 and TRBJ2-2; 7 nucleotides match TRBD1. V lost 4 bases, J lost 6 bases, and 8 bases stayed unmatched. Germline-derived CDR1 and CDR2 are SGHVS and FNYEAQ. CDR3 length: 15 amino acids. The CDR3: CASSSTTGSPGELFF. As DNA, the CDR3 is TGTGCCAGCAGCTCCACGACAGGGTCCCCCGGGGAGCTGTTTTTT.

This clonotype has at least ten counts. For the CDR3, the DNA is TGTGCCAGCAGCGAAGCTAGCGGGGGCATAGGGCAGTTCTTC. Its protein product is CASSEASGGIGQFF. This chain connects TRBV6-6 to TRBJ2-1, with 10 bases identical to TRBD2. Germline-derived CDR1 and CDR2 are MNHNY and SVGAGI (reference sequence). V lost 6 bases to trimming and J lost 12 bases; unmatched junction nucleotides: 11. The CDR3 spans 14 residues.

Details on this clonotype: A much larger clone sits a single nucleotide away, making a read error possible. The CDR3 coding sequence is TGTGCCATCGGACAGGGGGCCTACGAGCAGTACGTC. Its translation: CAIGQGAYEQYV. The V and J genes are TRBV5-3 and TRBJ2-7, with 10 nucleotides matching TRBD1. TRBV5-3 is an ORF, and what it does is uncertain. The ends lost 9 bases at V and 2 bases at J; junction bases unmatched: 2. CDR3 length equals 12 residues.

This clonotype occurred many times. This rearrangement joins TRBV12-3 or TRBV12-4 to TRBJ2-3; the D is unclear. Trimming pared 4 bases from V and 2 bases from J, leaving 7 bases between. This CDR3 comprises 13 residues. CDR3 DNA sequence: TGTGCCAGCAGTTATTCTAACACAGATACGCAGTATTTT. It is translated as CASSYSNTDTQYF.

This clonotype was observed a few times. This chain uses TRBV20-1 with TRBJ2-1; 12 positions match TRBD2. Germline-derived CDR1 and CDR2 are DFQATT and SNEGSKA (reference sequence). With V trimmed by 4 bases and J by 4 bases, 5 bases remained unmatched. The CDR3 covers 15 residues. Written as DNA, the CDR3 is TGCAGTGCTACTATACTAGCGGGGGGATACAATGAGCAGTTCTTC. It encodes CSATILAGGYNEQFF.

The chain employs TRBV24-1 and TRBJ2-3, with D possibly matching TRBD1 (6 bases). Germline V gene sequence: CDR1 KGHDR, CDR2 SFDVKD. The CDR3 consists of 13 residues. The V end was cut by 2 bases, the J end by 8 bases, with 10 bases between. DNA of the CDR3: TGTGCCACCAGTGATTCCTCAGGGGCTACGCAGTATTTT. This encodes CATSDSSGATQYF.

This clonotype was recorded at least ten times. The gene calls are TRBV5-6 and TRBJ1-6; D perhaps matches TRBD1 (5 bases). Trimming pared 0 bases from V and 8 bases from J, leaving 9 bases between. CDR1 is SGHDT, CDR2 YYEEEE, per germline. The length of the CDR3 is 14 residues. The CDR3 here is CASSLAGGHSPLHF. DNA of the CDR3: TGTGCCAGCAGCTTGGCCGGGGGTCATTCACCCCTCCACTTT. The full variable domain, in which reference TRBV5-6 and TRBJ1-6 provide the parts outside the CDR3, is DAGVTQSPTHLIKTRGQQVTLRCSPKSGHDTVSWYQQALGQGPQFIFQYYEEEERQRGNFPDRFSGHQFPNYSSELNVNALLLGDSALYLCASSLAGGHSPLHFGNGTRLTVT.

Many counts were recorded for this clonotype. V gene TRBV12-3 or TRBV12-4 combines with J gene TRBJ1-1; unclear D gene. The V gene lost 2 bases and the J gene lost 2 bases, with 15 bases spanning the gap. CDR3 length: 16 residues. The chain's CDR3 is CASSLLGAAPNTEAFF. The CDR3 DNA is TGTGCCAGCAGTTTATTGGGCGCGGCCCCAAACACTGAAGCTTTCTTT.

There are a few counts of this clonotype. CDR3 coding DNA: TGTGCCAGCACCTCCGGGGACAATGAGCAGTTCTTC. Its protein is CASTSGDNEQFF. The chain carries TRBV6-5 and TRBJ2-1; TRBD2 might be the D (5 bases). The CDR3 has 12 amino acids. Germline CDR1 MNHEY, CDR2 SVGAGI. Trimming left V 7 bases short and J 5 bases short, with 9 bases between.

The rearrangement uses TRBV12-3 or TRBV12-4 and TRBJ1-6; D is undetermined. Trimming shortened V by 1 base and J by 13 bases, and 11 bases separated the two germline ends. The CDR3 extends over 13 amino acids. The CDR3 reads CASSLEEGRPLHF. In DNA, the CDR3 is TGTGCCAGCAGTTTAGAGGAGGGTCGTCCCCTCCACTTT.

This clonotype was observed many times. This chain uses TRBV27 with TRBJ1-1; weak D call: TRBD1 (6 bases). Germline V gene data show CDR1 as MNHEY and CDR2 as SMNVEV (reference sequence). Trimming stripped 6 bases from V and 0 bases from J, with 17 bases between. The CDR3 contains 16 residues. This CDR3 reads CASSSDRRLMNTEAFF. The CDR3 coding sequence is TGTGCCAGCAGCTCAGACAGGCGACTAATGAACACTGAAGCTTTCTTT.